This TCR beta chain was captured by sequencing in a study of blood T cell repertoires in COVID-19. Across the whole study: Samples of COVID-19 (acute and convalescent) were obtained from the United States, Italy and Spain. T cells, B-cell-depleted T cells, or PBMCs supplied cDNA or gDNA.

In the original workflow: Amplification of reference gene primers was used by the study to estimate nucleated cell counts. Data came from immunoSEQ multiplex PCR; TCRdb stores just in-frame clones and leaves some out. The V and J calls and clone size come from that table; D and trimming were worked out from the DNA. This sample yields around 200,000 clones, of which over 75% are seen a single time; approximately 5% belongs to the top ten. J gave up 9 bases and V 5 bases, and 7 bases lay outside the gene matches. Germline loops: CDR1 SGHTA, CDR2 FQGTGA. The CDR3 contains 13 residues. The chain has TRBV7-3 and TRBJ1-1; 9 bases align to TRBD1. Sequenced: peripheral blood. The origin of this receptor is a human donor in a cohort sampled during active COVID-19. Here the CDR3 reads CASSPGQGRKAFF. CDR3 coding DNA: TGTGCCAGCAGCCCAGGACAGGGGAGGAAAGCTTTCTTT.